Below, one T cell receptor beta chain is given with its context. Described time point: persistent/refractory GD, antithyroid drugs over 5 years with positive TRAb. PBMC RNA was the source of the TCR library. Each patient gave approximately 8.1 milliliters of EDTA-anticoagulated peripheral blood. Arm-PCR of CDR3 regions and iRepertoire HTBI primers were the basis on which TCR beta libraries were built. TCRdb reprocessed the multiplex PCR reads via MiXCR and lists one record per CDR3 protein. Among about 460,000 distinct CDR3 sequences listed, about 20% were seen once. The data are from a study of regulatory T cells in long-lasting Graves disease. The TCR sequence derives from a female donor with Graves disease. The material sequenced was peripheral blood mononuclear cells (PBMCs), taken when the disease was refractory, from a patient treated with antithyroid drugs.

The CDR3 sequence is CASSFPKPTGELFF. The CDR3 coding sequence is TGTGCCAGCAGCTTTCCAAAACCCACCGGGGAGCTGTTTTTT. This chain uses TRBV5-5 with TRBJ2-2; D remains unclear. Trimming stripped 2 bases from V and 4 bases from J, with 9 bases between. The CDR3 is 14 residues long. In germline, CDR1 is SGHKS, CDR2 YYEKEE (reference sequence).